The rows below give T cell receptor beta chains drawn from one sample of a study of technical replicates of blood from several donors. TCRdb's table, derived via immunoSEQ multiplex PCR, lists solely in-frame clones and lacks some. The sample yields about 73,000 clones, approximately 93% seen once. The sample taken for sequencing was T cells isolated from PBMCs. These receptors came from a human donor in good health. CDR3s include the opening cysteine and the closing phenylalanine or tryptophan. The D gene is left open where the match is weak. The listing skips clone size in some rows; elsewhere it reads once, few, many or a size class.

v_call	d_call	clone_size	j_call	cdr3_aa	cdr3_nt
TRBV11-3	TRBD2	-	TRBJ2-3	CASSLEAGATQYF	TGTGCCAGCAGCTTAGAGGCGGGAGCAACGCAGTATTTT
TRBV19	TRBD1	-	TRBJ2-3	CASSRGTGWTDTQYF	TGTGCCAGTAGTCGAGGGACAGGGTGGACAGATACGCAGTATTTT
TRBV4-2	TRBD2	-	TRBJ2-1	CASSQSYGGRGYNEQFF	TGTGCCAGCAGCCAAAGCTACGGCGGGAGGGGCTACAATGAGCAGTTCTTC
TRBV11-2	TRBD2	-	TRBJ2-7	CASSLDTSGAYEQYF	TGTGCCAGCAGCTTAGACACTAGCGGGGCTTACGAGCAGTACTTC
TRBV11-2	-	-	TRBJ2-3	CASSQSTDTQYF	TGTGCCAGCAGCCAAAGCACAGATACGCAGTATTTT
TRBV7-9	TRBD1	once	TRBJ1-2	CASSLSQGAHYGYTF	TGTGCCAGCAGCTTATCTCAGGGGGCCCACTATGGCTACACCTTC
TRBV30	TRBD1	-	TRBJ1-2	CAWTGTAFYGYTF	TGTGCCTGGACCGGGACAGCTTTCTATGGCTACACCTTC
TRBV2	-	few	TRBJ2-7	CASSDWETEQYF	TGTGCCAGCAGTGATTGGGAGACCGAGCAGTACTTC
TRBV2	TRBD1	-	TRBJ1-5	CASRGDRGSNQPQHF	TGTGCCAGCAGGGGGGACAGGGGGAGCAATCAGCCCCAGCATTTT
TRBV5-1	-	-	TRBJ1-5	CASSPTGNQPQHF	TGCGCCAGCAGCCCTACCGGTAATCAGCCCCAGCATTTT
TRBV27	-	-	TRBJ2-4	CASSLLGTQNIQYF	TGTGCCAGCAGTTTATTAGGGACACAAAACATTCAGTACTTC
TRBV7-2	TRBD1	-	TRBJ1-1	CASSILRQGGTEAFF	TGTGCCAGCAGCATTCTTCGACAGGGTGGAACTGAAGCTTTCTTT
TRBV7-7	TRBD2	-	TRBJ2-1	CASSPTRTSGSNEQFF	TGTGCCAGCAGCCCGACCCGGACTAGCGGGAGCAATGAGCAGTTCTTC
TRBV11-2	-	-	TRBJ1-1	CASSLFPRTRDGINTEAFF	TGTGCCAGCAGCTTATTCCCTAGGACAAGGGATGGGATAAACACTGAAGCTTTCTTT
TRBV19	TRBD2	-	TRBJ2-7	CASKLAGDYEQYF	TGTGCCAGTAAACTAGCGGGGGACTACGAGCAGTACTTC
TRBV5-1	TRBD1	-	TRBJ1-1	CASSFGQGEGGTEAFF	TGCGCCAGCAGTTTCGGACAGGGGGAAGGAGGCACTGAAGCTTTCTTT
TRBV6-5	-	-	TRBJ2-3	CASKGGADTQYF	TGTGCCAGCAAAGGGGGAGCAGATACGCAGTATTTT
TRBV18	-	-	TRBJ1-2	CASSPPRGYGYTF	TGTGCCAGCTCACCACCCAGGGGATATGGCTACACCTTC
TRBV7-7	-	once	TRBJ2-2	CASSLYGSLDTGELFF	TGTGCCAGCAGCTTATACGGGAGTCTTGACACCGGGGAGCTGTTTTTT
TRBV14	TRBD2	-	TRBJ2-1	CASSRRQLAGYNEQFF	TGTGCCAGCAGCCGCCGCCAGCTAGCGGGATACAATGAGCAGTTCTTC
TRBV10-2	-	-	TRBJ2-2	CASSGGAQGYTGELFF	TGCGCCAGCAGTGGCGGGGCCCAAGGCTATACCGGGGAGCTGTTTTTT
TRBV6-1	-	-	TRBJ2-7	CASSAYGVGSYEQYF	TGTGCCAGCAGCGCCTACGGTGTCGGCTCCTACGAGCAGTACTTC
TRBV30	TRBD1	-	TRBJ1-1	CAWGHTGGMNTEAFF	TGTGCCTGGGGCCATACAGGGGGGATGAACACTGAAGCTTTCTTT
TRBV9	-	-	TRBJ2-1	CASSGRQASSYNEQFF	TGTGCCAGCAGCGGAAGACAGGCTAGCTCCTACAATGAGCAGTTCTTC
TRBV9	-	-	TRBJ2-6	CASSVVSISPSGANVLTF	TGTGCCAGCAGCGTAGTAAGCATCTCCCCCTCTGGGGCCAACGTCCTGACTTTC
TRBV11-3	-	once	TRBJ1-1	CASSLGVRIMNTEAFF	TGTGCCAGCAGCTTAGGGGTGCGGATCATGAACACTGAAGCTTTCTTT
TRBV5-1	TRBD1	-	TRBJ2-5	CASSPDRVGQETQYF	TGCGCCAGCAGCCCGGACAGGGTTGGGCAAGAGACCCAGTACTTC
TRBV19	-	-	TRBJ1-2	CASQTRVYGYTF	TGTGCCAGCCAGACGAGGGTCTATGGCTACACCTTC
TRBV27	TRBD1	once	TRBJ2-7	CASGYRGPGSYEQYF	TGTGCCAGCGGATACAGGGGGCCGGGCTCCTACGAGCAGTACTTC
TRBV7-3	TRBD2	-	TRBJ2-7	CASSPSGGASEQYF	TGTGCCAGCAGCCCGAGCGGGGGGGCAAGCGAGCAGTACTTC
TRBV5-4	-	-	TRBJ1-2	CASSLDGTGVHYGYTF	TGTGCCAGCAGCTTGGATGGCACAGGAGTTCACTATGGCTACACCTTC
TRBV4-1	-	-	TRBJ1-5	CASSQEPRADQPQHF	TGCGCCAGCAGCCAAGAACCCAGGGCCGATCAGCCCCAGCATTTT
TRBV28	-	-	TRBJ2-2	CASRRAGYSENTGELFF	TGTGCCAGCAGACGGGCGGGATATTCAGAGAACACCGGGGAGCTGTTTTTT
TRBV6-1	-	once	TRBJ2-7	CASSGGRAATYEQYF	TGTGCCAGCAGTGGTGGCAGGGCTGCCACCTACGAGCAGTACTTC
TRBV2	-	-	TRBJ1-1	CASSRTEAFF	TGTGCCAGCAGCCGGACAGAAGCTTTCTTT
TRBV19	TRBD1	-	TRBJ1-6	CASSPGQGYSPLHF	TGTGCCAGTAGTCCGGGACAGGGATATTCACCCCTCCACTTT
TRBV9	-	-	TRBJ2-2	CASSVYNRVAAGELFF	TGTGCCAGCAGCGTCTACAACAGGGTCGCGGCCGGGGAGCTGTTTTTT
TRBV5-4	TRBD2	-	TRBJ2-5	CASSPPGGETQYF	TGTGCCAGCAGCCCTCCGGGGGGTGAGACCCAGTACTTC
TRBV7-6	-	-	TRBJ2-2	CASSLAERQLPGELFF	TGTGCCAGCAGCTTAGCCGAGAGACAGCTACCCGGGGAGCTGTTTTTT